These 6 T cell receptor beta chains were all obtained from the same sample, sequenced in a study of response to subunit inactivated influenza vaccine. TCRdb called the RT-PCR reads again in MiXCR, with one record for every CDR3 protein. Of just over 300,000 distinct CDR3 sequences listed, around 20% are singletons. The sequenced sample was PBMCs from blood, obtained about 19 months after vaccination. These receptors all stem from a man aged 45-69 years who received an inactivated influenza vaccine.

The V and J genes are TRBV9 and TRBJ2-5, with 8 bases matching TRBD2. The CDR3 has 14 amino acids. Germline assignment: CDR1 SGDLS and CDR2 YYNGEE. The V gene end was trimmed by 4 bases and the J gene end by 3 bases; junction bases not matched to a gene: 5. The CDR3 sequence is CASSSGGHKETQYF. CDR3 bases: TGTGCCAGCAGCTCGGGGGGGCATAAAGAGACCCAGTACTTC.

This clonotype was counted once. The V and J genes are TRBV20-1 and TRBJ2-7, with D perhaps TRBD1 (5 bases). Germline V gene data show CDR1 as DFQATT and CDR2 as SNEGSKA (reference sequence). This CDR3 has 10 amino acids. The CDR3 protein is CSQLRGSEYF. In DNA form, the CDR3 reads TGCAGCCAACTAAGGGGCTCGGAGTACTTC.

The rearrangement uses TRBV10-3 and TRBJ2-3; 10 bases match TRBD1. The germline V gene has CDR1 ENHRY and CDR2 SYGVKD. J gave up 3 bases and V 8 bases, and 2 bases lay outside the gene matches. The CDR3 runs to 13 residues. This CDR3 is CAIGTGATDTQYF. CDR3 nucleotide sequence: TGTGCCATCGGGACAGGGGCGACAGATACGCAGTATTTT.

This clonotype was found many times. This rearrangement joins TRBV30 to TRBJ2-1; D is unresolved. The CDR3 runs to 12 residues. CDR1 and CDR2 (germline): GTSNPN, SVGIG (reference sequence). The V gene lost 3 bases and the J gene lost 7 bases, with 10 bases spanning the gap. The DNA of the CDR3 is TGTGCCTGGAGAGGCTTTGTTAATGAGCAGTTCTTC. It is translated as CAWRGFVNEQFF.

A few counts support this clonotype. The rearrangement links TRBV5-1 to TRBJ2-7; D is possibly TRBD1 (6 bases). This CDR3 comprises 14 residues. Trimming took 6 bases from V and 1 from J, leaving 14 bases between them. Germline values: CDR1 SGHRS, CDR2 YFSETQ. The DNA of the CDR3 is TGCGCCAGCAATGGGGGCCGGGGATCCTACGAGCAGTACTTC. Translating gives CASNGGRGSYEQYF.

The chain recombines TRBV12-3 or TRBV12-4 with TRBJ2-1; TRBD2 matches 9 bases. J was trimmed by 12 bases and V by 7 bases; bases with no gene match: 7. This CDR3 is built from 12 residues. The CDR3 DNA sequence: TGTGCCAGCACCTTTAGCGGGGGACGGCAGTTCTTC. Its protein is CASTFSGGRQFF.